This T cell receptor (beta chain) was recorded in a study of OX40 agonist ivuxolimab in advanced cancers. In the study overall: The group had a mean age of 60 years, ranged from about 23 to 79, and was just under 85% male.

The CDR3 is made up of 15 amino acids. Trimming removed 1 base from V and 4 bases from J; junction bases left unmatched: 5. Germline lookup yields CDR1 LNHDA and CDR2 SQIVND (reference sequence). General observations from the study: Relative to CD4+ cells, CD8+ T cells on average had more expanded clones. Circulating CD4+ and CD8+ T cells showed clonal expansion by week 6 at 0.1 to 3.0 mg/kg.

Comment on this clone: Its antigen is unidentified.

Method: immunoSEQ multiplex PCR; TCRdb's copy keeps in-frame clones and lacks some. Among 63,000 or so clones listed, 70% to 90% were seen once. The material sequenced was CD4+ or CD8+ T cells sorted from blood, taken in a trial of the OX40 agonist ivuxolimab. The receptor comes from an adult with an advanced solid tumor such as melanoma, head and neck, liver or kidney cancer. The V gene is TRBV19, the J gene TRBJ1-2; 8 bases align to TRBD1. CDR3 in amino acids: CASSIAGQGGYGYTF. DNA of the CDR3: TGTGCCAGTAGTATAGCCGGACAGGGAGGCTATGGCTACACCTTC.